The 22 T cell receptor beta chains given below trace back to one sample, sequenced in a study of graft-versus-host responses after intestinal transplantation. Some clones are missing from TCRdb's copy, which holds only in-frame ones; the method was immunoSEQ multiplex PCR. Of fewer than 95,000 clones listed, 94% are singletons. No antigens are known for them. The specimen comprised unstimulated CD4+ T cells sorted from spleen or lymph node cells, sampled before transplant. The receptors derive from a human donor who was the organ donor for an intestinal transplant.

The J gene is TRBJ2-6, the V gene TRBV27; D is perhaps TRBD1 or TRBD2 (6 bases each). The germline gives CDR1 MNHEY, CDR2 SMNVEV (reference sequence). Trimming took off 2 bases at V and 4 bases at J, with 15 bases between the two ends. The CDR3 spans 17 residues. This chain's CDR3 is CASSLKPGAGGANVLTF. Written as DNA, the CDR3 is TGTGCCAGCAGTTTAAAACCGGGGGCGGGGGGGGCCAACGTCCTGACTTTC.

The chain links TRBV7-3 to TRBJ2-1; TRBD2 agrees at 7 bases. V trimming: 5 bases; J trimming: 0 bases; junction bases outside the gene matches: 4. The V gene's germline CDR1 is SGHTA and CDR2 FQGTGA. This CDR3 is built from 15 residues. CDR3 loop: CASSEQRGSYNEQFF. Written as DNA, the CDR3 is TGTGCCAGCAGCGAACAGCGGGGCTCCTACAATGAGCAGTTCTTC.

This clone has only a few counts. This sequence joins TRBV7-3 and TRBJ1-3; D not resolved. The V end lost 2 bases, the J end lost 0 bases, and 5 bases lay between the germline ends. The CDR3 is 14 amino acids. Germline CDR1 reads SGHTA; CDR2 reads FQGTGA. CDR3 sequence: CASSLDYSGNTIYF. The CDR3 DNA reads TGTGCCAGCAGCTTAGACTACTCTGGAAACACCATATATTTT.

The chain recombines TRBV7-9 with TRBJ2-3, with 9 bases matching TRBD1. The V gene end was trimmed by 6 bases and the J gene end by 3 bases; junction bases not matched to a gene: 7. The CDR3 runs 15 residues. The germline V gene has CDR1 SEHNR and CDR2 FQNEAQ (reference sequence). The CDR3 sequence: CASSADRGLTDTQYF. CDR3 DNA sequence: TGTGCCAGCAGTGCAGACAGGGGGTTAACAGATACGCAGTATTTT.

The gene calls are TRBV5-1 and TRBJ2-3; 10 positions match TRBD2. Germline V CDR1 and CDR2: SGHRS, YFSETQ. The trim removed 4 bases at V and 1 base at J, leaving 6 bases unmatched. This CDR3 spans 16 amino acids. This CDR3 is CASSLRLAGGTDTQYF. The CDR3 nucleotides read TGCGCCAGCAGCCTCCGGCTAGCGGGGGGCACAGATACGCAGTATTTT. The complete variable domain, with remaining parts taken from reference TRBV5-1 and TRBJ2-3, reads KAGVTQTPRYLIKTRGQQVTLSCSPISGHRSVSWYQQTPGQGLQFLFEYFSETQRNKGNFPGRFSGRQFSNSRSEMNVSTLELGDSALYLCASSLRLAGGTDTQYFGPGTRLTVL.

DNA for the CDR3: TGTGCCAGCGATAAAAAAGGGGGGGGCTCGAACTATGGCTACACCTTC. Residues: CASDKKGGGSNYGYTF. The V call is TRBV6-4, the J call TRBJ1-2; a weak D match, TRBD1 (6 bases). Trimming removed 8 bases at V and 2 bases at J, with 21 bases between. Germline V gives CDR1 MRHNA, CDR2 SNTAGT. The CDR3 length is 16 residues.

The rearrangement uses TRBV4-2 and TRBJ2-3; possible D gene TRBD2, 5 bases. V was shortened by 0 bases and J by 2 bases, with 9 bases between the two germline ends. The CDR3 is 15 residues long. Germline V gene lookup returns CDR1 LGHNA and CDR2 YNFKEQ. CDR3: CASSQDRLATDTQYF. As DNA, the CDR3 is TGTGCCAGCAGCCAAGATAGGCTAGCCACAGATACGCAGTATTTT.

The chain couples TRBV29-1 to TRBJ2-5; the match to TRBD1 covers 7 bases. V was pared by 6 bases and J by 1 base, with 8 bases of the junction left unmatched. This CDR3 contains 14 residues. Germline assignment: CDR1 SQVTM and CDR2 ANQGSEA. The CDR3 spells CSVRQGWSQETQYF. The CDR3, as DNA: TGCAGCGTGAGACAGGGTTGGAGCCAAGAGACCCAGTACTTC.

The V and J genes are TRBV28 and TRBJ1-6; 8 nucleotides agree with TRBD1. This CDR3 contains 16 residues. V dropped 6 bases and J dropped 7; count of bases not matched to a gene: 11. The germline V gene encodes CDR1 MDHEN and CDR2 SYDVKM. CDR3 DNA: TGTGCCAGCAGACTTGGTGGGGACAGGATGAATTCACCCCTCCACTTT. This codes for CASRLGGDRMNSPLHF.

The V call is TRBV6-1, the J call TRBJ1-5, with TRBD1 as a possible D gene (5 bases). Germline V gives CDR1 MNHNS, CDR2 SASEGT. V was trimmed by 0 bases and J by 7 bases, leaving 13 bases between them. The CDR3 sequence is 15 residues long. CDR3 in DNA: TGTGCCAGCAGTGAAGCGGGGCGGGGTAGCCAGCCCCAGCATTTT. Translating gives CASSEAGRGSQPQHF.

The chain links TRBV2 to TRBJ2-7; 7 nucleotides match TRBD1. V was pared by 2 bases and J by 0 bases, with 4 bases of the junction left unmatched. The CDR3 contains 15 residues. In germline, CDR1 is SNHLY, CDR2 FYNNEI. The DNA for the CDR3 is TGTGCCAGCAGTGAAAGGGGACAGAGCTCCTACGAGCAGTACTTC. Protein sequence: CASSERGQSSYEQYF.

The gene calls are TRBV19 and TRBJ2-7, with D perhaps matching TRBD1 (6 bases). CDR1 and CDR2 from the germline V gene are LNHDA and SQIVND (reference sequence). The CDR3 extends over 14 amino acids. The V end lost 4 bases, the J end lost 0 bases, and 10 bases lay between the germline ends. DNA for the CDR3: TGTGCCAGTAGTAGACAGGAGAGCTCCTACGAGCAGTACTTC. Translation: CASSRQESSYEQYF.

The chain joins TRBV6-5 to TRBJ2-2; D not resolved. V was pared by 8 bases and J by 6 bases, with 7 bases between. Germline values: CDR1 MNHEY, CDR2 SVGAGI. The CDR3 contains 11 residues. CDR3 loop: CASWSSGELFF. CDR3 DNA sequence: TGTGCCAGCTGGAGTTCCGGGGAGCTGTTTTTT.

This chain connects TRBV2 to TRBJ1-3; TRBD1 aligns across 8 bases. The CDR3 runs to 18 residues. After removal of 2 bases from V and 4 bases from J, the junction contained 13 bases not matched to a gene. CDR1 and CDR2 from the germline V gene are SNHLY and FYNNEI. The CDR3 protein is CASSERAGGISPGNTIYF. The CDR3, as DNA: TGTGCCAGCAGTGAAAGGGCAGGGGGCATCTCTCCCGGAAACACCATATATTTT.

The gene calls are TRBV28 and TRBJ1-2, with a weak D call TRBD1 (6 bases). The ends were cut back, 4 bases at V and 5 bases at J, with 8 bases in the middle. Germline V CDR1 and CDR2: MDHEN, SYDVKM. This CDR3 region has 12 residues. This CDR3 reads CASSSTGYGYTF. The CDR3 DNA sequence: TGTGCCAGCAGTTCAACAGGGTATGGCTACACCTTC.

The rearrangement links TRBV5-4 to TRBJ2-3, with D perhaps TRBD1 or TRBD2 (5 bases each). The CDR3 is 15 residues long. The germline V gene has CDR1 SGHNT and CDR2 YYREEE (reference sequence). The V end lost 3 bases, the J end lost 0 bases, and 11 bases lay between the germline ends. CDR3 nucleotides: TGTGCCAGCAGCTCCGGGACGGCCAGCACAGATACGCAGTATTTT. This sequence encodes CASSSGTASTDTQYF.

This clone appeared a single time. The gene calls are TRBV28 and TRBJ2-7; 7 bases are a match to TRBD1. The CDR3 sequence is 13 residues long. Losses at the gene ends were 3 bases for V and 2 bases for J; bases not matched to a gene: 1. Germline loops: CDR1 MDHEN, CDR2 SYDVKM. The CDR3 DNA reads TGTGCCAGCAGTTTTCAGGGGGCCTACGAGCAGTACTTC. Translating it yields CASSFQGAYEQYF.

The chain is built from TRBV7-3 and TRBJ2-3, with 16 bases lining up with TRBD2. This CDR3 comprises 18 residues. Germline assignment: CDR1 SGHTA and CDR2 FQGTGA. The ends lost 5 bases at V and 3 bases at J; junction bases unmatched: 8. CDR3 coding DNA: TGTGCCAGCAGCCGGAGAGGGACTAGCGGGGGGGCGACAGATACGCAGTATTTT. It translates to CASSRRGTSGGATDTQYF.

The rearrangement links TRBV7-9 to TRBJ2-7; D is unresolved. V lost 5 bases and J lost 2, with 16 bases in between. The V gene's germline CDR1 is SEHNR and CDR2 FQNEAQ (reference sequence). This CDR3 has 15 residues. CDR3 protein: CASSPPAEWTYEQYF. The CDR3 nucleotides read TGTGCCAGCAGCCCACCGGCGGAGTGGACCTACGAGCAGTACTTC.

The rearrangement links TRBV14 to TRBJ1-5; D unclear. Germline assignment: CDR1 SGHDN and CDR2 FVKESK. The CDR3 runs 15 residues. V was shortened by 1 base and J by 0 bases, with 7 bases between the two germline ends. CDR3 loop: CASSQGGSSNQPQHF. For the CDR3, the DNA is TGTGCCAGCAGCCAAGGAGGGAGTAGCAATCAGCCCCAGCATTTT.

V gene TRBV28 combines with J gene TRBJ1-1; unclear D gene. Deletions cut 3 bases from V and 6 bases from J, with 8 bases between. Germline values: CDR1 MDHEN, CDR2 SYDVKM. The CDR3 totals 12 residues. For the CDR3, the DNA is TGTGCCAGCAGTTTCGAGTATTCTGAAGCTTTCTTT. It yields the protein CASSFEYSEAFF.

CDR3 bases: TGTGCCAGCAGCGCACGGGACGGGTCCTACAATGAGCAGTTCTTC. Translated, it gives CASSARDGSYNEQFF. The chain employs TRBV9 and TRBJ2-1; D assignment may be TRBD1 or TRBD2 (5 bases each). The V gene's germline CDR1 is SGDLS and CDR2 YYNGEE. The CDR3 loop spans 15 amino acids. V shed 3 bases and J shed 1 base, with 11 bases lying between them.